This T cell receptor beta chain was documented in a study of shared clonotypes between healthy human individuals. Only in-frame clones appear in the TCRdb table, and some are missing; sequencing was by immunoSEQ multiplex PCR. This table holds under 600,000 clones, about 75% found once. Germline assignment: CDR1 MGHRA and CDR2 YSYEKL. Deletions cut 1 base from V and 2 bases from J, with 8 bases between. The CDR3 runs 14 residues. In its sample, this clone was seen many times. The material sequenced was PBMCs. The V call is TRBV4-1, the J call TRBJ1-1, with unresolved D. This clonotype originated in a woman aged 40 to 49 in good health. Some clones in this sample may be carry-over from other donors' samples. CDR3 coding DNA: TGCGCCAGCAGCCAAGGTGGGGATAACACTGAAGCTTTCTTT. Translating it yields CASSQGGDNTEAFF.